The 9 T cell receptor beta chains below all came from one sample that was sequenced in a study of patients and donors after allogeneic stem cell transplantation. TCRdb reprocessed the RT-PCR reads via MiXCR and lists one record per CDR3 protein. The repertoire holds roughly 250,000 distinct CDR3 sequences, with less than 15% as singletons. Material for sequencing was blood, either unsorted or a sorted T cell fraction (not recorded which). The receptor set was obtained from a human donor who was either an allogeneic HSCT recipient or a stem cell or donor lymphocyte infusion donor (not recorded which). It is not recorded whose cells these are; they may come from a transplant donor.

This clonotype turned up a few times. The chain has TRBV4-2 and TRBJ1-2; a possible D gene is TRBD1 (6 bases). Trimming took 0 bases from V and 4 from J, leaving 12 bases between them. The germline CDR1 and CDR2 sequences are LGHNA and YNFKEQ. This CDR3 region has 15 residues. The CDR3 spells CASSQDVQGTYGYTF. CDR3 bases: TGTGCCAGCAGCCAAGACGTACAGGGAACCTATGGCTACACCTTC.

CDR3 DNA sequence: TGTGCCAGCAGTTCATTATGGGGCGAGCAGTACTTC. This codes for CASSSLWGEQYF. This sequence joins TRBV12-3 or TRBV12-4 and TRBJ2-7; D gene uncertain. V was cut by 4 bases and J by 6 bases, with 10 bases left in between. CDR3 length: 12 amino acids.

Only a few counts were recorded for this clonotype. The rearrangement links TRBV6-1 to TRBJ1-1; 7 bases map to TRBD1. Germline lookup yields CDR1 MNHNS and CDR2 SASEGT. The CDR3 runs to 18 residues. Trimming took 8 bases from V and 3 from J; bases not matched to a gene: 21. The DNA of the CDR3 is TGTGCCAGCGCGAGGGAGACAGGGAGGAGGTGCGCGTACACTGAAGCTTTCTTT. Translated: CASARETGRRCAYTEAFF.

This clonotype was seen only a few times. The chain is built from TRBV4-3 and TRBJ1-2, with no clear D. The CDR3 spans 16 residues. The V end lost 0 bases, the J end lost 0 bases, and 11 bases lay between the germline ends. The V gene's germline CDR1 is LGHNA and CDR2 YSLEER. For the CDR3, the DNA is TGCGCCAGCAGCCAAGATATTGGAGGATCTAACTATGGCTACACCTTC. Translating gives CASSQDIGGSNYGYTF.

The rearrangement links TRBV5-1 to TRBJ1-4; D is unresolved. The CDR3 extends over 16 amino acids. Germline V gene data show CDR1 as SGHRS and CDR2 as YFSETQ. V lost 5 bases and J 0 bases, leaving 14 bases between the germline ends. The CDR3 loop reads CASSTGPLSTNEKLFF. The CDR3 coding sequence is TGCGCCAGCAGTACCGGACCCCTCTCAACTAATGAAAAACTGTTTTTT.

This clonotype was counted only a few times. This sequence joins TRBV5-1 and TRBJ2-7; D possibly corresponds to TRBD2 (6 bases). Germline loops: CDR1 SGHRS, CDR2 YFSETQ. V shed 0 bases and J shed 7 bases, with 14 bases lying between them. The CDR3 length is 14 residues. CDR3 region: CASSLEAVEGEQYF. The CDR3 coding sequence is TGCGCCAGCAGCTTGGAAGCGGTGGAGGGAGAGCAGTACTTC.

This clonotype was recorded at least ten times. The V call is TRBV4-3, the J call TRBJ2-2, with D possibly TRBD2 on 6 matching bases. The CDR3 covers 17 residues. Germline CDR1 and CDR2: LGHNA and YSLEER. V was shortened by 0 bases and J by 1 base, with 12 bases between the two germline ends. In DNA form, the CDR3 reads TGCGCCAGCAGCCAAGATCGGGACTCTCGGAACACCGGGGAGCTGTTTTTT. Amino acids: CASSQDRDSRNTGELFF.

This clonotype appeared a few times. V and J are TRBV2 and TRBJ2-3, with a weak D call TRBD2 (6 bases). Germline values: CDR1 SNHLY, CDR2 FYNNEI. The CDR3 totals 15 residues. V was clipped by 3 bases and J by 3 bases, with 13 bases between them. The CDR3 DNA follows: TGTGCCAGCAGTGAGGACCTGGCGGGAACAGATACGCAGTATTTT. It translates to CASSEDLAGTDTQYF.

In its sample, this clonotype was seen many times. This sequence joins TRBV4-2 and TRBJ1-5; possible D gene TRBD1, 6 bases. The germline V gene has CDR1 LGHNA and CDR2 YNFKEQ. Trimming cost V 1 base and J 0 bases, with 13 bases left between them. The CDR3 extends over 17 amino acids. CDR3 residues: CASSQGQDSYSNQPQHF. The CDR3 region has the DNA TGTGCCAGCAGCCAAGGGCAGGACAGTTATAGCAATCAGCCCCAGCATTTT.